This TCR beta chain was identified during a study of OX40 agonist ivuxolimab in advanced cancers. Generated by immunoSEQ multiplex PCR, the TCRdb table keeps only in-frame clones and is missing some. The repertoire holds 40,000 to 45,000 clones, with 70% to 90% as singletons. Collection of blood occurred at baseline, at cycle 4 day 1, and at cycle 7 day 1. Here the sequenced sample was CD4+ or CD8+ T cells sorted from blood, taken in a trial of the OX40 agonist ivuxolimab. The receptor's source is an adult with an advanced solid tumor such as melanoma, head and neck, liver or kidney cancer.

CDR3 DNA: TGTGCCAGCTCACCATGGGCTGGGACAGAAAACACTGAAGCTTTCTTT. This sequence encodes CASSPWAGTENTEAFF. The chain has TRBV18 and TRBJ1-1, with TRBD1 identical over 7 bases. Germline lookup yields CDR1 KGHSH and CDR2 LQKENI. The CDR3 sequence is 16 residues long. J gave up 2 bases and V 2 bases, and 8 bases lay outside the gene matches.